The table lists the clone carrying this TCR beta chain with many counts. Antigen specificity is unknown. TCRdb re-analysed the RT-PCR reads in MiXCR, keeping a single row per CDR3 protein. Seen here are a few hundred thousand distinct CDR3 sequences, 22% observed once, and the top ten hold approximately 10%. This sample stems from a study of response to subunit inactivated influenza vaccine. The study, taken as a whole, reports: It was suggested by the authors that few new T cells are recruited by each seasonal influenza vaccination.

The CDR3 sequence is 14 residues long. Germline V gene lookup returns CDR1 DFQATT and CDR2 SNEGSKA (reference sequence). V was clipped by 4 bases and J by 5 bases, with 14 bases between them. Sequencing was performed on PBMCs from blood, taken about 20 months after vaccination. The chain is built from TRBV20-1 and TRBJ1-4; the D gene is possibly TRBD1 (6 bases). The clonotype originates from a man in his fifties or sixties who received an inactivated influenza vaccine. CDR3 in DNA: TGCAGTGCTAAGTCGACAGGCTTAAATGAAAAACTGTTTTTT. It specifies CSAKSTGLNEKLFF.